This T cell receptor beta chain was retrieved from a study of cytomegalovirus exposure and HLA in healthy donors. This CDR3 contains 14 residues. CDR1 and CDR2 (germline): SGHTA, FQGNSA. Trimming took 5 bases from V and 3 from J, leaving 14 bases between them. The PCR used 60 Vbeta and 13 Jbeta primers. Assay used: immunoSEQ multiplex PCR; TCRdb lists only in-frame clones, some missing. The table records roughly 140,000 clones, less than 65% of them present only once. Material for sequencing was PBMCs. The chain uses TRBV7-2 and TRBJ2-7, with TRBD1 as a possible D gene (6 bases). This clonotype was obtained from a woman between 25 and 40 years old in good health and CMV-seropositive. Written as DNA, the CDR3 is TGTGCCAGCAGCCCTCAACAGGGAAACTACGAGCAGTACTTC. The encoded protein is CASSPQQGNYEQYF.